The present T cell receptor beta chain was sequenced within a study of T cell changes during pregnancy in multiple sclerosis. TCRdb's copy holds only in-frame clones and misses some; the assay was immunoSEQ multiplex PCR. The repertoire includes 40,000 to 60,000 clones, 95% of them detected once, and over 4.5% sits in the top ten. CDR3 length: 17 residues. V shed 4 bases and J 3 bases; nucleotides not matched to a gene: 6. Looked up from germline, CDR1 is SGHTS and CDR2 is YDEGEE. The specimen comprised CD8+ T cells from peripheral blood mononuclear cells, sampled in the first trimester of pregnancy. The TCR sequence derives from a female donor with multiple sclerosis, enrolled in a pregnancy study. The rearrangement links TRBV5-8 to TRBJ2-2, with 13 nucleotides matching TRBD2. The CDR3 here is CASSPGLAGVYTGELFF. As DNA, the CDR3 is TGTGCCAGCAGCCCCGGACTAGCGGGGGTCTACACCGGGGAGCTGTTTTTT.